Each of the 21 T cell receptor beta chains below was sequenced from the same sample in a study of blood T cell repertoires in COVID-19. TCRdb's copy holds only in-frame clones and misses some; the assay was immunoSEQ multiplex PCR. The sample lists 130,000 or so clones, 85% to 90% occurring once. The sequencing input was peripheral blood. These receptors were taken from a human donor in a cohort sampled during active COVID-19.

The genes are TRBV6-5 and TRBJ1-2; maybe TRBD1 (5 bases). V lost 6 bases and J lost 4, with 15 bases in between. Germline CDR1 and CDR2: MNHEY and SVGAGI. The length of the CDR3 is 14 residues. In nucleotides, the CDR3 is TGTGCCAGCAGCTTAAAGACAGACCCCTATGGCTACACCTTC. As protein: CASSLKTDPYGYTF.

This chain connects TRBV11-1 to TRBJ2-7; TRBD2 is a possible D gene (5 bases). CDR3 length equals 16 residues. V shed 1 base and J shed 3 bases, with 16 bases lying between them. Germline CDR1 reads SGHAT; CDR2 reads FQDESV (reference sequence). The CDR3 is CASSLGAWERNYEQYF. DNA of the CDR3: TGTGCCAGCAGCTTAGGGGCCTGGGAGAGAAACTACGAGCAGTACTTC.

This clone is a singleton in its sample. This sequence joins TRBV2 and TRBJ2-5, with 7 nucleotides matching TRBD2. Trimming removed 8 bases from V and 3 bases from J; junction bases left unmatched: 12. Germline V CDR1 and CDR2: SNHLY, FYNNEI. This CDR3 contains 15 residues. The DNA for the CDR3 is TGTGCCAGCTCCAGGGAAAGCGGGGCAGAAGAGACCCAGTACTTC. Encoded protein: CASSRESGAEETQYF.

The V call is TRBV4-1, the J call TRBJ2-7, with 7 nucleotides matching TRBD2. The CDR3 is 15 amino acids. V shed 3 bases, J shed 7 bases, and the junction held 12 bases outside the gene matches. Germline V lookup: CDR1 MGHRA, CDR2 YSYEKL. As DNA, the CDR3 is TGCGCCAGCAGCCAGTTTAAGAAGGGAGCGGGGGAGCAGTACTTC. Translating gives CASSQFKKGAGEQYF.

The chain has TRBV12-3 or TRBV12-4 and TRBJ1-1; D remains ambiguous. This CDR3 comprises 13 residues. The germline V and J ends were trimmed by 4 bases and 1 base, with 7 bases remaining between them. In DNA, the CDR3 is TGTGCCAGCAGTTCACTAGAGAACACTGAAGCTTTCTTT. Translating gives CASSSLENTEAFF.

The rearrangement links TRBV7-9 to TRBJ1-1; 7 bases fit TRBD1. V lost 4 bases to trimming and J lost 5 bases; unmatched junction nucleotides: 10. Germline CDR1 SEHNR, CDR2 FQNEAQ (reference sequence). CDR3 length equals 15 residues. The CDR3 DNA sequence: TGTGCCAGCAGCTCAAGCGACAGGGTTGGAACTGAAGCTTTCTTT. This translates into CASSSSDRVGTEAFF. Together with reference TRBV7-9 and TRBJ1-1, the CDR3 gives the full variable domain: DTGVSQNPRHKITKRGQNVTFRCDPISEHNRLYWYRQTLGQGPEFLTYFQNEAQLEKSRLLSDRFSAERPKGSFSTLEIQRTEQGDSAMYLCASSSSDRVGTEAFFGQGTRLTVV.

This clone is a singleton in its sample. V usage is TRBV6-6 and J usage is TRBJ2-1; TRBD2 aligns across 9 bases. CDR1 is MNHNY and CDR2 is SVGAGI in the germline V gene (reference sequence). CDR3 length equals 14 residues. Trimming cost V 6 bases and J 8 bases; bases outside gene matches: 8. As DNA, the CDR3 is TGTGCCAGCAGGCGGGAGGGCCTCGGCGATGAGCAGTTCTTC. Protein product: CASRREGLGDEQFF.

The chain is built from TRBV2 and TRBJ2-7; D is possibly TRBD1 (6 bases). The V gene's germline CDR1 is SNHLY and CDR2 FYNNEI. This CDR3 region has 14 residues. V was pared by 6 bases and J by 1 base, with 13 bases between. The CDR3 spells CASRDTDSSYEQYF. In nucleotides, the CDR3 is TGTGCCAGCAGGGACACGGACAGTTCCTACGAGCAGTACTTC.

This clone occurred once. The chain couples TRBV18 to TRBJ2-7; D might be TRBD2 (6 bases). V dropped 0 bases and J dropped 5 bases, with 14 bases sitting between them. This CDR3 is built from 15 residues. Germline CDR1 KGHSH, CDR2 LQKENI. The CDR3 reads CASSPPRSGGHEQYF. The CDR3 nucleotides are TGTGCCAGCTCACCACCGAGAAGCGGAGGGCACGAGCAGTACTTC. Looking up the rest from reference TRBV18 and TRBJ2-7 gives the full variable domain: NAGVMQNPRHLVRRRGQEARLRCSPMKGHSHVYWYRQLPEEGLKFMVYLQKENIIDESGMPKERFSAEFPKEGPSILRIQQVVRGDSAAYFCASSPPRSGGHEQYFGPGTRLTVT.

The V gene is TRBV12-3 or TRBV12-4, the J gene TRBJ1-1; D remains ambiguous. This CDR3 is 11 amino acids long. V lost 1 base and J lost 10, with 7 bases in between. The CDR3 region is CASSLGVAAFF. CDR3 DNA: TGTGCCAGCAGTTTAGGTGTGGCAGCTTTCTTT.

The chain has TRBV2 and TRBJ2-3; 13 bases fit TRBD2. The V and J ends lost 6 bases and 8 bases, in that order; junction bases with no gene match: 2. Germline assignment: CDR1 SNHLY and CDR2 FYNNEI. The CDR3 is 13 residues long. As DNA, the CDR3 is TGTGCCAGCAGGACTAGCGGGGGGAGTACGCAGTATTTT. The encoded protein is CASRTSGGSTQYF.

This clone was observed a few times. The gene calls are TRBV19 and TRBJ2-7; D might be TRBD1 (6 bases). Germline CDR1 and CDR2: LNHDA and SQIVND (reference sequence). The CDR3 totals 16 residues. Trimming removed 0 bases from V and 2 bases from J, with 14 bases in between. CDR3 in DNA: TGTGCCAGTAGTATAGAGGACAGCTTTAGAGCCTACGAGCAGTACTTC. This encodes CASSIEDSFRAYEQYF.

The genes are TRBV27 and TRBJ2-3, with D tentatively TRBD2 (6 bases). CDR1 is MNHEY and CDR2 is SMNVEV in the germline V gene (reference sequence). With 5 bases removed from V and 2 bases from J, the gap between germline ends came to 17 bases. CDR3 length equals 16 residues. DNA of the CDR3: TGTGCCAGCAGTACTAGACGATGGGGGGACACAGATACGCAGTATTTT. Protein sequence: CASSTRRWGDTDTQYF.

The chain combines TRBV27 with TRBJ1-1; D perhaps matches TRBD1 (5 bases). CDR3 size: 18 residues. Germline values: CDR1 MNHEY, CDR2 SMNVEV (reference sequence). Trimming cost V 2 bases and J 1 base, with 20 bases left between them. CDR3 in amino acids: CASSLVGGRAPPNTEAFF. Written as DNA, the CDR3 is TGTGCCAGCAGTTTAGTGGGGGGGAGGGCCCCCCCGAACACTGAAGCTTTCTTT.

The chain has TRBV7-9 and TRBJ2-5, with 7 bases fitting TRBD2. The CDR3 length is 14 residues. Per germline, CDR1 SEHNR and CDR2 FQNEAQ (reference sequence). The V and J ends lost 2 bases and 2 bases, in that order; junction bases with no gene match: 2. CDR3 sequence reads: CASSLLAEQETQYF. In DNA form, the CDR3 reads TGTGCCAGCAGCTTACTAGCGGAGCAAGAGACCCAGTACTTC.

CDR3 region: CASSEASGAYNEQFF. The CDR3 DNA is TGTGCCAGCAGCGAAGCGAGCGGGGCTTACAATGAGCAGTTCTTC. The V gene is TRBV9, the J gene TRBJ2-1, with 7 bases identical to TRBD2. Trimming cost V 3 bases and J 4 bases; bases outside gene matches: 7. Germline V lookup: CDR1 SGDLS, CDR2 YYNGEE. The CDR3 runs 15 residues.

The chain recombines TRBV6-5 with TRBJ2-4; D perhaps matches TRBD2 (6 bases). The CDR3 has 15 residues. CDR1 is MNHEY, CDR2 SVGAGI, per germline. Deletions cut 2 bases from V and 2 bases from J, with 10 bases between. CDR3 loop: CASSYGGSTKNIQYF. The CDR3 DNA is TGTGCCAGCAGTTACGGGGGGTCGACCAAAAACATTCAGTACTTC.

As to this clone: This sample includes further DNA sequences coding for the same CDR3. This chain links TRBV5-1 with TRBJ2-7, with D perhaps matching TRBD1 (6 bases). The CDR3 sequence is 15 residues long. The V gene's germline CDR1 is SGHRS and CDR2 YFSETQ. The ends were cut back, 0 bases at V and 9 bases at J, with 19 bases in the middle. The CDR3 DNA sequence: TGCGCCAGCAGCTTGGGGGGTGGAGAGACAGGCCGGCAGTACTTC. Amino acid sequence: CASSLGGGETGRQYF.

This clone was seen only once. This chain uses TRBV7-9 with TRBJ2-1; TRBD1 is a possible D gene (7 bases). Germline CDR1 and CDR2: SEHNR and FQNEAQ (reference sequence). V was clipped by 4 bases and J by 9 bases, with 19 bases between them. The CDR3 runs to 15 residues. The CDR3 DNA reads TGTGCCAGCAGCTCCACCAGGAGGGGGCAGCTTGAGCAGTTCTTC. Translated, it gives CASSSTRRGQLEQFF.

The rearrangement links TRBV10-3 to TRBJ2-7; D is undetermined. The CDR3 covers 12 residues. Deletions cut 7 bases from V and 3 bases from J, with 10 bases between. Germline-derived CDR1 and CDR2 are ENHRY and SYGVKD. CDR3 bases: TGTGCCATCAAAGATAGGAGCTACGAGCAGTACTTC. Translation gives CAIKDRSYEQYF.

This chain links TRBV4-1 with TRBJ2-7; 9 positions match TRBD2. Germline V gene sequence: CDR1 MGHRA, CDR2 YSYEKL. The CDR3 totals 15 residues. Germline trimming cut 4 bases from V and 7 bases from J; bases unmatched to any gene: 11. The CDR3 sequence: CASSPSGLAGREQYF. The CDR3 coding sequence is TGCGCCAGCAGCCCCAGTGGCCTAGCGGGACGAGAGCAGTACTTC.